Listed below are T cell receptor beta chains from one sample, sequenced in a study of cytomegalovirus exposure and HLA in healthy donors. Assay used: immunoSEQ multiplex PCR; TCRdb lists only in-frame clones, some missing. The sample carries 71,000 or so clones, 94% recorded once. The sequencing input was PBMCs. These receptors were obtained from a young woman in good health and CMV-seropositive. Both conserved end residues are part of each CDR3. Each record gives: J gene, D gene, clone size, V gene, CDR3 DNA, CDR3 protein. D genes are given only for firm matches. Expanded clones are given a class, and other clones once, few, many or no size at all.

TRBJ1-1	NA	NA	TRBV6-5	TGTGCCAGCGGAGAGGTGATGAACACTGAAGCTTTCTTT	CASGEVMNTEAFF
TRBJ2-7	TRBD2	once	TRBV7-8	TGTGCCAGCAGCTTAGGAGCGGGAGGGAGTTACGAGCAGTACTTC	CASSLGAGGSYEQYF
TRBJ2-7	TRBD1	once	TRBV23-1	TGCGCCAGCAGTCAAGGGGACAGCTCCTACGAGCAGTACTTC	CASSQGDSSYEQYF
TRBJ2-7	TRBD1	NA	TRBV6-6	TGTGCCAGCAGTTACCCAGACAGGGGGTCCAACGAGCAGTACTTC	CASSYPDRGSNEQYF
TRBJ1-3	NA	NA	TRBV5-1	TGCGCCAGCAGCTTGCGGGGTTCCGGAAACACCATATATTTT	CASSLRGSGNTIYF
TRBJ2-7	NA	NA	TRBV5-6	TGTGCCAGCAGCCGGGTAGGCGAGCAGTACTTC	CASSRVGEQYF
TRBJ1-4	NA	few	TRBV5-1	TGCGCCAGCAGCTTATCGGACAGTGACCAAAAACTGTTTTTT	CASSLSDSDQKLFF
TRBJ2-1	TRBD1	NA	TRBV27	TGTGCCACCCGGGACTTGACAGGGGGAAATGAGCAGTTCTTC	CATRDLTGGNEQFF
TRBJ2-3	NA	NA	TRBV11-3	TGTGCCAGCAGCCCGGGGACCTCAAGGGGACAAGATACGCAGTATTTT	CASSPGTSRGQDTQYF
TRBJ1-2	TRBD1	NA	TRBV7-9	TGTGCCAGCAGTTCAAGGCCGGGACAGGCTCTTAACTATGGCTACACCTTC	CASSSRPGQALNYGYTF
TRBJ2-2	NA	NA	TRBV6-5	TGTGCCAGTACGCCGCCGGGTACCGGGGAGCTGTTTTTT	CASTPPGTGELFF
TRBJ1-2	TRBD1	NA	TRBV7-9	TGTGCCAGCAGCTTAGGACAGGGAGATGGCTACACCTTC	CASSLGQGDGYTF
TRBJ2-1	TRBD2	NA	TRBV6-5	TGTGCCAGCAGTCCCCTAGCGGGAGGGGACTATGAGCAGTTCTTC	CASSPLAGGDYEQFF
TRBJ2-7	TRBD2	NA	TRBV27	TGTGCCAGCAGCCTAGCGGGAGCTAGGGAGCAGTACTTC	CASSLAGAREQYF
TRBJ2-3	NA	NA	TRBV4-3	TGCGCCAGCAGCGTACGGGACTCTAGCACAGATACGCAGTATTTT	CASSVRDSSTDTQYF
TRBJ1-5	TRBD1	NA	TRBV25-1	TGTGCCAGCAGTGCGACAGGGGACGGCAATCAGCCCCAGCATTTT	CASSATGDGNQPQHF
TRBJ1-2	NA	NA	TRBV6-1	TGTGCCAGCACGGAGAGCGGGTCCTATGGCTACACCTTC	CASTESGSYGYTF
TRBJ1-1	NA	NA	TRBV9	TGTGCCAGCAGCGTAGGTCTCGAGAGAGAGAACACTGAAGCTTTCTTT	CASSVGLERENTEAFF
TRBJ2-2	NA	NA	TRBV10-3	TGTGCCATCAGTGAGCCATCTATGCGGGCGGGGGAGCTGTTTTTT	CAISEPSMRAGELFF
TRBJ2-7	TRBD1	NA	TRBV7-3	TGTGCCAGCAGCCCCGGGACAGGGAACTACGAGCAGTACTTC	CASSPGTGNYEQYF
TRBJ1-2	NA	NA	TRBV6-6	TGTGCCAGCAGCATGGACAGTGAGGAAGGCTACACCTTC	CASSMDSEEGYTF
TRBJ2-1	TRBD2	NA	TRBV5-4	TGTGCCAGCAGCTTCGGACTAGCGGGGGCACACCGAACGGGGGAGCAGTTCTTC	CASSFGLAGAHRTGEQFF
TRBJ1-5	TRBD1	NA	TRBV5-6	TGTGCCAGCAGCCCTGGGACAGGGAACAATCAGCCCCAGCATTTT	CASSPGTGNNQPQHF
TRBJ1-5	NA	NA	TRBV29-1	TGCAGCGTTACGCAGGGTGATCAGCCCCAGCATTTT	CSVTQGDQPQHF
TRBJ2-5	TRBD2	NA	TRBV5-1	TGCGCCAGCAGCTCTGGGAGCGGGGAAGAGACCCAGTACTTC	CASSSGSGEETQYF
TRBJ2-7	NA	NA	TRBV7-9	TGTGCCAGCAGCTTACGGGGAGGCCCCTACGAGCAGTACTTC	CASSLRGGPYEQYF
TRBJ1-1	NA	NA	TRBV6-1	TGTGCCAGCAGTGAAGCTGGGGGCCTGACTTTCTTT	CASSEAGGLTFF
TRBJ2-5	TRBD2	NA	TRBV2	TGTGCCAGCAGGCTACTAGCGCCTCAAGAGACCCAGTACTTC	CASRLLAPQETQYF
TRBJ1-2	TRBD1	NA	TRBV30	TGTGCCTGTCTGCGGGACAGGGGAATTAACTATGGCTACACCTTC	CACLRDRGINYGYTF
TRBJ1-1	NA	NA	TRBV19	TGTGCCAGTAGTAAGGAGTACCTCGGGGAAGCTTTCTTT	CASSKEYLGEAFF
TRBJ1-2	TRBD1	medium-sized	TRBV29-1	TGCAGCGTTTACGGGACAGGGGATTCCTATGGCTACACCTTC	CSVYGTGDSYGYTF
TRBJ1-2	NA	NA	TRBV27	TGTGCCACCTGGACTGGCCCAACCGAAGGCTACACCTTC	CATWTGPTEGYTF
TRBJ1-6	NA	NA	TRBV28	TGTGCCAGCCAGGTTAATAATTCACCCCTCCACTTT	CASQVNNSPLHF
TRBJ1-2	TRBD1	NA	TRBV28	TGTGCCAGCAGAGGACAGGGGCTTTCGGGAGGCTATGGCTACACCTTC	CASRGQGLSGGYGYTF
TRBJ2-1	TRBD2	NA	TRBV7-7	TGTGCCAGCAGCTCAGGACTAGCGGGCGAGGGTTTTTACAATGAGCAGTTCTTC	CASSSGLAGEGFYNEQFF
TRBJ2-7	TRBD1	NA	TRBV14	TGTGCCAGCAGCTTAAGACAGGGGGACGAGCAGTACTTC	CASSLRQGDEQYF
TRBJ1-2	NA	NA	TRBV6-6	TGTGCCAGCAGTTACTACCCGACAGGTGCCAACTATGGCTACACCTTC	CASSYYPTGANYGYTF